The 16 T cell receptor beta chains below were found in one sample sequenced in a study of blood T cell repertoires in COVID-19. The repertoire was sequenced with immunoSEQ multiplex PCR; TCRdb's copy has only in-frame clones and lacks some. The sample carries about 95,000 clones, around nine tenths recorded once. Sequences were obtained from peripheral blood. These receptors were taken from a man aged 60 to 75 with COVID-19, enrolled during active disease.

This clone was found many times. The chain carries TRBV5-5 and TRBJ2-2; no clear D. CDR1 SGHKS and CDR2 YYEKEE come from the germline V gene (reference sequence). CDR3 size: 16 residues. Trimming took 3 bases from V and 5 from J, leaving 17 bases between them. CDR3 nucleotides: TGTGCCAGCAGCTCCCCCCTCGGGTCAGATACCGGGGAGCTGTTTTTT. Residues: CASSSPLGSDTGELFF. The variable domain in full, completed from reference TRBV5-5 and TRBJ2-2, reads DAGVTQSPTHLIKTRGQQVTLRCSPISGHKSVSWYQQVLGQGPQFIFQYYEKEERGRGNFPDRFSARQFPNYSSELNVNALLLGDSALYLCASSSPLGSDTGELFFGEGSRLTVL.

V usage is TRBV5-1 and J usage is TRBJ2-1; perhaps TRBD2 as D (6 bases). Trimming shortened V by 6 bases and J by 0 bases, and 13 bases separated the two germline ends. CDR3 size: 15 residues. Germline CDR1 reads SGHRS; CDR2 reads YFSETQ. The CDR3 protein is CASTQEGSSYNEQFF. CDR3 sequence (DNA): TGCGCCAGCACCCAGGAGGGGAGCTCCTACAATGAGCAGTTCTTC.

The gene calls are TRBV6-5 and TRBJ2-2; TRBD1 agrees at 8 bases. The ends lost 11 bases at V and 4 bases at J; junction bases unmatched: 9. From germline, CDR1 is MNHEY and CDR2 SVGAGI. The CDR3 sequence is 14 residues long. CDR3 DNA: TGTGCCTCAGGGGGCAGGGATGGCACCGGGGAGCTGTTTTTT. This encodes CASGGRDGTGELFF.

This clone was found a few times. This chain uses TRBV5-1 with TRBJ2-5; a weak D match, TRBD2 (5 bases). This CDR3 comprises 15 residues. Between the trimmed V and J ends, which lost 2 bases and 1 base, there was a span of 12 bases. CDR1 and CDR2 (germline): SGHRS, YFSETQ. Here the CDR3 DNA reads TGCGCCAGCAGCTTTTTCGGGGAGTCCCAAGAGACCCAGTACTTC. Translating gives CASSFFGESQETQYF.

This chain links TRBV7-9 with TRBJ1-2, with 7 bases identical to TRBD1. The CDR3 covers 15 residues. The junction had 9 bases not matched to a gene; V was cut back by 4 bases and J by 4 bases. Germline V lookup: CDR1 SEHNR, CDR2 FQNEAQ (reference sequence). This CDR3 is CASSSRDSIFYGYTF. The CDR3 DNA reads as TGTGCCAGCAGCTCCCGGGACAGCATTTTCTATGGCTACACCTTC.

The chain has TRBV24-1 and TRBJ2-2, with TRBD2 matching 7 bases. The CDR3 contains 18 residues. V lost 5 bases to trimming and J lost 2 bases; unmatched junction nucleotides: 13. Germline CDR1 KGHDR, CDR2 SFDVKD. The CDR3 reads CATSGPDGGGPNTGELFF. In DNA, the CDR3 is TGTGCCACCAGTGGGCCTGACGGGGGAGGGCCCAACACCGGGGAGCTGTTTTTT.

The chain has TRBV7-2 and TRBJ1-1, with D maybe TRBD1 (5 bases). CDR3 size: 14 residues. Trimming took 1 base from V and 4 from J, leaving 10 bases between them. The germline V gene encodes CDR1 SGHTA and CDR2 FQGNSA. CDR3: CASSLVGEGTEAFF. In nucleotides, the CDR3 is TGTGCCAGCAGCTTAGTGGGGGAGGGCACTGAAGCTTTCTTT.

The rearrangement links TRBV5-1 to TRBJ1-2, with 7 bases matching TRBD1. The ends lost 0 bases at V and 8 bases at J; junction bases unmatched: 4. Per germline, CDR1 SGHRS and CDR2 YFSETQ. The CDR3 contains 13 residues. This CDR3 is CASSLGDSGGYTF. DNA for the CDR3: TGCGCCAGCAGCTTGGGGGACAGTGGCGGCTACACCTTC.

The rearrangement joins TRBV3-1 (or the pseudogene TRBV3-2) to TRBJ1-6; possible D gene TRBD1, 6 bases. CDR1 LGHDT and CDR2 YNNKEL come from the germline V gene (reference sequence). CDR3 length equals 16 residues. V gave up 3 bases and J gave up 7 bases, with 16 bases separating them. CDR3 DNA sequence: TGTGCCAGCAGCCAGGGTGGGGCCAGGGGAAATTCACCCCTCCACTTT. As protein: CASSQGGARGNSPLHF.

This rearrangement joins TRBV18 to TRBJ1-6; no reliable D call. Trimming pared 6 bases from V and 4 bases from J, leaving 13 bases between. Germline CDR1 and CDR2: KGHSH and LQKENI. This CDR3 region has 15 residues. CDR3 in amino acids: CASSPAGSYNSPLHF. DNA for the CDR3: TGTGCCAGCTCGCCGGCGGGCAGTTATAATTCACCCCTCCACTTT.

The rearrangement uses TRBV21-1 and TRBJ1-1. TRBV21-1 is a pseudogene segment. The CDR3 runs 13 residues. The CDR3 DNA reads TGTGCCAGCAGCAAGAGTGGGAACACTGAAGCTTTCTTT. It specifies CASSKSGNTEAFF.

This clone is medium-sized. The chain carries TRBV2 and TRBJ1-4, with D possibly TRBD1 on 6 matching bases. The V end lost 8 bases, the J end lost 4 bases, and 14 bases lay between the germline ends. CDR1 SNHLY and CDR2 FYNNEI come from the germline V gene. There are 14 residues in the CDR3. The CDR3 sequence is CASSKDRFNEKLFF. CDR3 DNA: TGTGCCAGCTCCAAAGACAGGTTTAATGAAAAACTGTTTTTT.

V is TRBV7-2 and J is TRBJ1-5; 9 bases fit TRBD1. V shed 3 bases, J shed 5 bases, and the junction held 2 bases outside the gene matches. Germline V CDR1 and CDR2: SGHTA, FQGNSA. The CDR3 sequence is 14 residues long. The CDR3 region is CASSLTGGDQPQHF. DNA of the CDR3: TGTGCCAGCAGCTTGACAGGGGGTGATCAGCCCCAGCATTTT.

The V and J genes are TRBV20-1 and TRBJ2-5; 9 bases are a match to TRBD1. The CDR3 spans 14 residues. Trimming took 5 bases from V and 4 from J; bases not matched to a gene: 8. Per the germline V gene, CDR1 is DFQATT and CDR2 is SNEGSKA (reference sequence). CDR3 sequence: CSAGGQGRGETQYF. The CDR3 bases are TGCAGTGCTGGTGGACAGGGGCGGGGAGAGACCCAGTACTTC.

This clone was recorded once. The CDR3 sequence is CASMYRYSGNTIYF. CDR3 sequence (DNA): TGTGCCAGCATGTACAGGTACTCTGGAAACACCATATATTTT. The rearrangement links TRBV6-5 to TRBJ1-3, with a weak D call TRBD1 (5 bases). V was shortened by 7 bases and J by 0 bases, with 10 bases between the two germline ends. CDR3 length: 14 amino acids. The germline gives CDR1 MNHEY, CDR2 SVGAGI.

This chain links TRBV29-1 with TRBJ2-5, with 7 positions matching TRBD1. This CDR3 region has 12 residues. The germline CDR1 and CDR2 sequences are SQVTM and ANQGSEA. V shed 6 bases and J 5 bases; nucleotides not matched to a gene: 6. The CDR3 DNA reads TGCAGCGTCCGACAGGGACGGGAGACCCAGTACTTC. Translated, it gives CSVRQGRETQYF.